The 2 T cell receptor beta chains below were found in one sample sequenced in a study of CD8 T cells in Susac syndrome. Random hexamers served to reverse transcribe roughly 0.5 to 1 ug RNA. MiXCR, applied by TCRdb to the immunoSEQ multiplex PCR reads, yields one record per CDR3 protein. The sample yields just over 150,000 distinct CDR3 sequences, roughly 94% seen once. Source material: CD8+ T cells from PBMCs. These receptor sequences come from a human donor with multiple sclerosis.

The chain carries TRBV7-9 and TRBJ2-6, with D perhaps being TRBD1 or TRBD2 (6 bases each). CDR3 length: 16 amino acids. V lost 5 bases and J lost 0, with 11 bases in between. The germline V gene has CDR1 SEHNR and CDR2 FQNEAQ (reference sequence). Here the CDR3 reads CASSRGTSSGANVLTF. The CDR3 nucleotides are TGTGCCAGCAGCCGGGGGACAAGCTCTGGGGCCAACGTCCTGACTTTC.

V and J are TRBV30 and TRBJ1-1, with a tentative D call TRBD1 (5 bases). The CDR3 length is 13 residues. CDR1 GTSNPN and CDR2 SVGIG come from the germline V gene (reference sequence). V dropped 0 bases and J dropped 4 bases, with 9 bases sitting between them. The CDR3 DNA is TGTGCCTGGAGTGTAAATCAGGGCACTGAAGCTTTCTTT. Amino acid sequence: CAWSVNQGTEAFF. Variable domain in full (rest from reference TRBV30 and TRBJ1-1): SQTIHQWPATLVQPVGSPLSLECTVEGTSNPNLYWYRQAAGRGLQLLFYSVGIGQISSEVPQNLSASRPQDRQFILSSKKLLLSDSGFYLCAWSVNQGTEAFFGQGTRLTVV.